These 27 T cell receptor beta chains share one sample of origin, sequenced in a study of cytomegalovirus exposure and HLA in healthy donors. Primers: 60 Vbeta forward and 13 Jbeta reverse. Data came from immunoSEQ multiplex PCR; TCRdb stores just in-frame clones and leaves some out. The sample carries over 250,000 clones, just over 70% recorded once. The sample comprised PBMCs. Receptors originate from a female donor in good health and CMV-seronegative.

The rearrangement uses TRBV5-1 and TRBJ2-3; D gene unclear. The CDR3 sequence is 13 residues long. The V gene's germline CDR1 is SGHRS and CDR2 YFSETQ. The V and J ends lost 4 bases and 1 base respectively, with 7 bases between them. CDR3 residues: CASSDPGTDTQYF. CDR3 sequence (DNA): TGCGCCAGCAGCGATCCGGGCACAGATACGCAGTATTTT.

This chain joins TRBV7-2 and TRBJ2-5; perhaps TRBD2 as D (5 bases). Looked up from germline, CDR1 is SGHTA and CDR2 is FQGNSA. The CDR3 is 17 amino acids. The V and J ends lost 4 bases and 2 bases respectively, with 20 bases between them. The DNA of the CDR3 is TGTGCCAGCAGCTCCAGAGTCGGACTCGCGATTCAAGAGACCCAGTACTTC. Residues: CASSSRVGLAIQETQYF.

The chain couples TRBV6-5 to TRBJ2-7; 8 bases are a match to TRBD1. Germline V gene lookup returns CDR1 MNHEY and CDR2 SVGAGI. The CDR3 runs 16 residues. Germline trimming cut 2 bases from V and 2 bases from J; bases unmatched to any gene: 8. The CDR3 nucleotides read TGTGCCAGCAGTTACGGGACAGGAGGGGGGCCCTACGAGCAGTACTTC. The encoded protein is CASSYGTGGGPYEQYF.

The chain couples TRBV19 to TRBJ2-1; D is undetermined. V lost 0 bases to trimming and J lost 3 bases, with 12 bases between them. The germline gives CDR1 LNHDA, CDR2 SQIVND (reference sequence). The CDR3 runs 16 residues. The CDR3 loop is CASSIEENTFYNEQFF. The CDR3 DNA is TGTGCCAGTAGTATAGAGGAGAACACCTTCTACAATGAGCAGTTCTTC. The whole variable domain, remainder taken from reference TRBV19 and TRBJ2-1, is DGGITQSPKYLFRKEGQNVTLSCEQNLNHDAMYWYRQDPGQGLRLIYYSQIVNDFQKGDIAEGYSVSREKKESFPLTVTSAQKNPTAFYLCASSIEENTFYNEQFFGPGTRLTVL.

The chain combines TRBV5-4 with TRBJ2-1; 7 bases align to TRBD1. The CDR3 extends over 15 amino acids. Germline assignment: CDR1 SGHNT and CDR2 YYREEE (reference sequence). J was trimmed by 7 bases and V by 4 bases; bases with no gene match: 11. CDR3 DNA sequence: TGTGCCAGCAGCCTCCCGGGACAGTTCGGGAATGAGCAGTTCTTC. Translated, it gives CASSLPGQFGNEQFF. Looking up the rest from reference TRBV5-4 and TRBJ2-1 gives the full variable domain: ETGVTQSPTHLIKTRGQQVTLRCSSQSGHNTVSWYQQALGQGPQFIFQYYREEENGRGNFPPRFSGLQFPNYSSELNVNALELDDSALYLCASSLPGQFGNEQFFGPGTRLTVL.

The chain joins TRBV25-1 to TRBJ2-5; 9 bases agree with TRBD1. The CDR3 runs to 13 residues. The J segment lost 4 bases and the V segment lost 10 bases, leaving 7 bases of the junction unmatched. The germline CDR1 and CDR2 sequences are MGHDK and SYGVNS. CDR3 protein: CATTQGARETQYF. The DNA for the CDR3 is TGTGCCACCACACAGGGGGCAAGAGAGACCCAGTACTTC.

This chain uses TRBV5-1 with TRBJ2-1; D unclear. Deletions cut 1 base from V and 4 bases from J, with 6 bases between. Germline CDR1 reads SGHRS; CDR2 reads YFSETQ. This CDR3 has 13 residues. CDR3 in DNA: TGCGCCAGCAGCTTGAGTCTATACAATGAGCAGTTCTTC. It yields the protein CASSLSLYNEQFF.

This chain uses TRBV27 with TRBJ2-7; 13 nucleotides line up with TRBD2. This CDR3 is built from 15 residues. With V trimmed by 10 bases and J by 5 bases, 11 bases remained unmatched. CDR1 and CDR2 from the germline V gene are MNHEY and SMNVEV (reference sequence). CDR3 protein: CATSLAGGPLDEQYF. As DNA, the CDR3 is TGTGCCACCTCACTAGCGGGAGGGCCTCTGGACGAGCAGTACTTC.

This clone showed up just a few times. The V gene is TRBV4-1, the J gene TRBJ1-2; TRBD1 agrees at 10 bases. Germline CDR1 and CDR2: MGHRA and YSYEKL. This CDR3 spans 15 amino acids. With 4 bases clipped from V and 2 bases from J, the junction kept 4 bases outside the gene matches. This CDR3 is CASSRGTGENYGYTF. CDR3 DNA sequence: TGCGCCAGCAGCCGTGGGACAGGGGAAAACTATGGCTACACCTTC.

This chain connects TRBV2 to TRBJ2-7; 14 bases fit TRBD2. Germline values: CDR1 SNHLY, CDR2 FYNNEI. This CDR3 has 17 amino acids. Trimming at V came to 7 bases and at J to 4 bases, leaving 12 bases not matched to a gene. CDR3 DNA sequence: TGTGCCAGCAACTCGGGACTAGCGGGAGCGGTAACGTACGAGCAGTACTTC. Protein product: CASNSGLAGAVTYEQYF.

The chain couples TRBV10-3 to TRBJ1-2, with D maybe TRBD1 (6 bases). The V end was cut by 3 bases, the J end by 4 bases, with 9 bases between. In germline, CDR1 is ENHRY, CDR2 SYGVKD. The CDR3 length is 13 residues. CDR3 sequence reads: CAISDRGTYGYTF. CDR3 DNA sequence: TGTGCCATCAGTGACAGGGGTACCTATGGCTACACCTTC.

The J gene is TRBJ2-4, the V gene TRBV28, with a possible D match to TRBD1 (5 bases). Germline CDR1 and CDR2: MDHEN and SYDVKM. This CDR3 spans 13 amino acids. The V end was cut by 1 base, the J end by 8 bases, with 9 bases between. This CDR3 reads CASSLYQGYIQYF. The CDR3 DNA reads TGTGCCAGCAGTTTATATCAGGGTTACATTCAGTACTTC.

This clone was observed a handful of times. The gene calls are TRBV6-1 and TRBJ2-1, with 7 bases matching TRBD2. V lost 3 bases and J lost 0; bases outside the gene matches: 5. This CDR3 has 16 amino acids. CDR1 is MNHNS, CDR2 SASEGT, per germline. DNA for the CDR3: TGTGCCAGCAGTGAGCGGCTAGCGGCCTCCTACAATGAGCAGTTCTTC. Amino acid sequence: CASSERLAASYNEQFF.

The chain is built from TRBV15 and TRBJ2-7, with TRBD1 identical over 8 bases. CDR1 is LNHNV and CDR2 is YYDKDF in the germline V gene (reference sequence). This CDR3 is built from 14 residues. The trim removed 5 bases at V and 3 bases at J, leaving 6 bases unmatched. CDR3 bases: TGTGCCACCAGCGTCCCCGGGACAGGCTACGAGCAGTACTTC. It translates to CATSVPGTGYEQYF. The variable domain in full, completed from reference TRBV15 and TRBJ2-7, reads DAMVIQNPRYQVTQFGKPVTLSCSQTLNHNVMYWYQQKSSQAPKLLFHYYDKDFNNEADTPDNFQSRRPNTSFCFLDIRSPGLGDTAMYLCATSVPGTGYEQYFGPGTRLTVT.

The CDR3 sequence: CASSQEPSGDTYEQYF. DNA of the CDR3: TGCGCCAGCAGCCAAGAGCCCTCAGGCGACACCTACGAGCAGTACTTC. The gene calls are TRBV4-1 and TRBJ2-7; D is uncertain. The CDR3 length is 16 residues. CDR1 is MGHRA, CDR2 YSYEKL, per germline. With 0 bases removed from V and 2 bases from J, the gap between germline ends came to 14 bases.

The chain joins TRBV9 to TRBJ2-5; maybe TRBD1 (5 bases). The CDR3 is 15 residues long. Germline V lookup: CDR1 SGDLS, CDR2 YYNGEE. The ends were cut back, 1 base at V and 2 bases at J, with 12 bases in the middle. DNA of the CDR3: TGTGCCAGCAGCGTACAGGGTTACCCACAAGAGACCCAGTACTTC. Protein: CASSVQGYPQETQYF.

V is TRBV5-6 and J is TRBJ2-3; 7 positions agree with TRBD1. With V trimmed by 1 base and J by 3 bases, 5 bases remained unmatched. CDR1 SGHDT and CDR2 YYEEEE come from the germline V gene. The CDR3 runs 15 residues. This CDR3 reads CASSLLQGVTDTQYF. CDR3 nucleotides: TGTGCCAGCAGCTTGTTGCAGGGGGTGACAGATACGCAGTATTTT.

The chain couples TRBV21-1 to TRBJ1-1; whether TRBD1, the table's D call, matches the DNA was not checked. TRBV21-1 corresponds to a pseudogene. The CDR3 sequence is 8 residues long. CDR3 coding DNA: TGTGCTTCAACAGTAGCTTTCTTT. This gives the protein CASTVAFF.

The chain is built from TRBV5-1 and TRBJ2-5; D is possibly TRBD1 (6 bases). The CDR3 consists of 15 residues. Germline V gene data show CDR1 as SGHRS and CDR2 as YFSETQ. V lost 3 bases and J 5 bases, leaving 17 bases between the germline ends. CDR3 nucleotide sequence: TGCGCCAGCAGCTCCCAACAGGGCAGGGAGGAGACCCAGTACTTC. Translated, it gives CASSSQQGREETQYF.

In this sample, this clone turned up a few times. This sequence joins TRBV7-9 and TRBJ1-6, with 8 bases that match TRBD1. The CDR3 consists of 15 residues. The ends lost 3 bases at V and 5 bases at J; junction bases unmatched: 3. Germline assignment: CDR1 SEHNR and CDR2 FQNEAQ (reference sequence). This CDR3 reads CASSFGQGNNSPLHF. CDR3 DNA sequence: TGTGCCAGCAGCTTCGGACAGGGAAATAATTCACCCCTCCACTTT.

The chain recombines TRBV7-8 with TRBJ1-4, with D maybe TRBD1 (6 bases). The CDR3 spans 14 residues. Germline lookup yields CDR1 SGHVS and CDR2 FQNEAQ. V dropped 5 bases and J dropped 5 bases, with 12 bases sitting between them. CDR3 protein: CASSQDSENEKLFF. In nucleotides, the CDR3 is TGTGCCAGCAGCCAGGACAGCGAGAATGAAAAACTGTTTTTT.

This chain connects TRBV7-2 to TRBJ2-1; D gene uncertain. This CDR3 comprises 15 residues. Between the trimmed V and J ends, which lost 0 bases and 5 bases, there was a span of 11 bases. Germline CDR1 SGHTA, CDR2 FQGNSA. CDR3 residues: CASSLARSTNNEQFF. The CDR3 bases are TGTGCCAGCAGCTTAGCACGGAGTACCAACAATGAGCAGTTCTTC.

V is TRBV7-2 and J is TRBJ2-3; weak D call: TRBD1 (5 bases). Germline assignment: CDR1 SGHTA and CDR2 FQGNSA. The CDR3 loop spans 16 amino acids. Trimming cost V 1 base and J 1 base, with 12 bases left between them. CDR3 bases: TGTGCCAGCAGCTTAGTGGGGCCTAGACGCACAGATACGCAGTATTTT. It codes for CASSLVGPRRTDTQYF.

This clone was found a few times. The rearrangement uses TRBV6-5 and TRBJ1-4, with D possibly TRBD1 on 6 matching bases. Trimming took 0 bases from V and 5 from J, leaving 10 bases between them. Germline V gene data show CDR1 as MNHEY and CDR2 as SVGAGI. This CDR3 region has 15 residues. CDR3 residues: CASSYSGQSNEKLFF. In nucleotides, the CDR3 is TGTGCCAGCAGTTACTCCGGACAGTCGAATGAAAAACTGTTTTTT.

The V gene is TRBV9, the J gene TRBJ2-3, with D tentatively TRBD2 (6 bases). Trimming pared 3 bases from V and 2 bases from J, leaving 16 bases between. The V gene's germline CDR1 is SGDLS and CDR2 YYNGEE. CDR3 length: 16 residues. CDR3 nucleotide sequence: TGTGCCAGCAGCGGACACCCTGGGGGGACCACAGATACGCAGTATTTT. Protein: CASSGHPGGTTDTQYF.

The chain has TRBV6-5 and TRBJ2-2; D possibly corresponds to TRBD2 (5 bases). CDR3 length equals 12 residues. CDR1 is MNHEY, CDR2 SVGAGI, per germline. With 5 bases removed from V and 10 bases from J, the gap between germline ends came to 11 bases. CDR3 nucleotide sequence: TGTGCCAGCAGTACTAGTGGAATGGAGCTGTTTTTT. It encodes CASSTSGMELFF.

This clone occurred once. The rearrangement links TRBV11-2 to TRBJ2-7, with TRBD2 matching over 7 bases. From germline, CDR1 is SGHAT and CDR2 FQNNGV. Germline trimming cut 5 bases from V and 1 base from J; bases unmatched to any gene: 11. This CDR3 is 16 amino acids long. The CDR3 is CASSIHLSGSSYEQYF. In nucleotides, the CDR3 is TGTGCCAGCAGCATTCACCTTAGCGGGTCTTCCTACGAGCAGTACTTC.